This T cell receptor beta chain comes out of a study of blood T cell repertoires in COVID-19. Looking at the study overall: Specimens from acute and convalescent COVID-19 originated in the United States, Italy and Spain. In each case, the material was cDNA or gDNA derived from T cells, B-cell-depleted T cells, or PBMCs.

The V and J ends lost 8 bases and 4 bases respectively, with 18 bases between them. The CDR3 extends over 15 amino acids. Germline assignment: CDR1 SNHLY and CDR2 FYNNEI. This table comes from immunoSEQ multiplex PCR, and its TCRdb copy is limited to in-frame clones, with some not included. The sample has some 220,000 clones, over 60% seen once. The receptor comes from a woman in her 70s with acute or convalescent COVID-19. Sequencing was carried out using peripheral blood. The V gene is TRBV2, the J gene TRBJ2-1; perhaps TRBD1 as D (6 bases). The CDR3 protein is CASRQDQGFYNEQFF. The CDR3 nucleotides read TGTGCCAGCCGACAGGATCAGGGGTTTTACAATGAGCAGTTCTTC. The full variable domain, completed using reference TRBV2 and TRBJ2-1, is EPEVTQTPSHQVTQMGQEVILRCVPISNHLYFYWYRQILGQKVEFLVSFYNNEISEKSEIFDDQFSVERPDGSNFTLKIRSTKLEDSAMYFCASRQDQGFYNEQFFGPGTRLTVL.